The 19 T cell receptor beta chains below come from one sample, sequenced in a study of regulatory T cells in long-lasting Graves disease. Building of the TCR beta libraries involved iRepertoire HTBI primers and Arm-PCR of CDR3 regions. TCRdb passed the multiplex PCR reads through MiXCR, listing each CDR3 protein once. The sample records about 400,000 distinct CDR3 sequences, under 20% being singletons. Described time point: newly diagnosed GD, antithyroid drugs for less than 3 months. Extracted PBMC RNA gave rise to the TCR library. A further study also used this sample, focusing on T cells in Graves' hyperthyroidism and ophthalmopathy.

Sequences were derived from peripheral blood mononuclear cells (PBMCs), sampled at new diagnosis, from a patient treated with antithyroid drugs. All receptors derive from a woman between 18 and 30 years old with Graves disease.

V usage is TRBV28 and J usage is TRBJ1-3; weak D call: TRBD1 (5 bases). Trimming pared 6 bases from V and 0 bases from J, leaving 12 bases between. The CDR3 runs 15 residues. Germline CDR1 and CDR2: MDHEN and SYDVKM. CDR3 bases: TGTGCCAGCAGCTTGGACACAACCTCTGGAAACACCATATATTTT. Its protein is CASSLDTTSGNTIYF.

The table lists this clonotype with many counts. The chain employs TRBV7-9 and TRBJ2-5, with D hard to call. V lost 2 bases and J 5 bases, leaving 24 bases between the germline ends. CDR3 size: 18 residues. Germline loops: CDR1 SEHNR, CDR2 FQNEAQ (reference sequence). The CDR3 loop is CASSLFIPGPRVWETQYF. As DNA, the CDR3 is TGTGCCAGCAGCTTATTCATTCCTGGACCCCGTGTTTGGGAGACCCAGTACTTC.

This clonotype occurred a few times. This chain connects TRBV27 to TRBJ1-5; tentatively, D is TRBD1 (6 bases). V gave up 0 bases and J gave up 3 bases, with 9 bases separating them. The CDR3 has 15 amino acids. CDR1 is MNHEY, CDR2 SMNVEV, per germline (reference sequence). The CDR3 bases are TGTGCCAGCAGTTTATCGACAGGCAACAATCAGCCCCAGCATTTT. It translates to CASSLSTGNNQPQHF.

The count of this clonotype is one. Since a much larger clone is just one base distant, this may be a read error. The chain carries TRBV2 and TRBJ2-1; D is undetermined. Germline V gene lookup returns CDR1 SNHLY and CDR2 FYNNEI. Trimming shortened V by 3 bases and J by 8 bases, and 14 bases separated the two germline ends. The CDR3 contains 14 residues. CDR3 sequence (DNA): TGTGCCAGCAGTGATAGGCCCCCATACGATGAGCAGTTCTTC. Translation gives CASSDRPPYDEQFF.

The chain has TRBV15 and TRBJ2-2; the D gene is possibly TRBD2 (5 bases). Trimming shortened V by 0 bases and J by 2 bases, and 13 bases separated the two germline ends. Per germline, CDR1 LNHNV and CDR2 YYDKDF (reference sequence). The CDR3 is 17 residues long. CDR3: CATSRDEGGRNTGELFF. CDR3 DNA: TGTGCCACCAGCAGAGATGAGGGCGGGCGAAACACCGGGGAGCTGTTTTTT.

This clonotype was found a few times. The V call is TRBV7-9, the J call TRBJ2-1; 11 positions agree with TRBD2. The germline gives CDR1 SEHNR, CDR2 FQNEAQ (reference sequence). The ends lost 4 bases at V and 8 bases at J; junction bases unmatched: 13. The CDR3 length is 17 residues. In DNA, the CDR3 is TGTGCCAGCAGCTGGACCCCCCTACTAGCGGGAGTCGATGAGCAGTTCTTC. This codes for CASSWTPLLAGVDEQFF.

The genes are TRBV24-1 and TRBJ1-2; 7 positions agree with TRBD1. Germline V gene data show CDR1 as KGHDR and CDR2 as SFDVKD. The CDR3 loop spans 14 amino acids. Trimming cost V 4 bases and J 6 bases; bases outside gene matches: 7. CDR3 protein: CATSDPGQRDGYTF. CDR3 bases: TGTGCCACCAGTGACCCGGGACAGCGAGATGGCTACACCTTC.

This clonotype was seen repeatedly, ten times or more. The rearrangement uses TRBV6-5 and TRBJ1-1, with D perhaps matching TRBD1 (6 bases). V lost 4 bases to trimming and J lost 3 bases, with 12 bases between them. Germline V gives CDR1 MNHEY, CDR2 SVGAGI. There are 14 residues in the CDR3. CDR3 region: CASSSTGTHTEAFF. DNA of the CDR3: TGTGCCAGCAGTTCTACAGGGACCCACACTGAAGCTTTCTTT.

This clonotype was seen at least ten times. V usage is TRBV5-1 and J usage is TRBJ2-1; 12 nucleotides line up with TRBD1. Germline CDR1 SGHRS, CDR2 YFSETQ. V was pared by 0 bases and J by 6 bases, with 4 bases of the junction left unmatched. The CDR3 has 16 residues. The CDR3 nucleotides read TGCGCCAGCAGCTTGGGGGGACAGGGGGCCGTCAATGAGCAGTTCTTC. The encoded protein is CASSLGGQGAVNEQFF.

This clonotype has only a few counts. The V call is TRBV4-2, the J call TRBJ2-1, with D hard to call. CDR1 and CDR2 (germline): LGHNA, YNFKEQ. This CDR3 contains 15 residues. Trimming removed 0 bases from V and 2 bases from J, with 8 bases in between. The DNA for the CDR3 is TGTGCCAGCAGCCAAGACTTAATTACCTACAATGAGCAGTTCTTC. It yields the protein CASSQDLITYNEQFF.

This clonotype was seen more than once but under ten times. The chain is built from TRBV7-2 and TRBJ1-5, with D unclear. This CDR3 has 14 residues. V was clipped by 3 bases and J by 5 bases, with 11 bases between them. Germline V gene lookup returns CDR1 SGHTA and CDR2 FQGNSA. Here the CDR3 DNA reads TGTGCCAGCAGCTTCGGAACAGCCGATCAGCCCCAGCATTTT. Amino acid sequence: CASSFGTADQPQHF.

This CDR3 reads CASSYSLTREQYF. The CDR3 nucleotides are TGTGCCAGCAGTTACTCGCTCACCCGCGAGCAGTACTTC. The chain carries TRBV6-5 and TRBJ2-7; D is undetermined. V lost 0 bases to trimming and J lost 6 bases, with 9 bases between them. The CDR3 totals 13 residues. The germline V gene has CDR1 MNHEY and CDR2 SVGAGI.

The genes are TRBV27 and TRBJ1-5; D is possibly TRBD1 (5 bases). Looked up from germline, CDR1 is MNHEY and CDR2 is SMNVEV (reference sequence). The CDR3 sequence is 13 residues long. V lost 11 bases and J 1 base, leaving 12 bases between the germline ends. The CDR3 protein is CASGGASNQPQHF. The CDR3 region has the DNA TGTGCCTCCGGAGGGGCAAGCAATCAGCCCCAGCATTTT.

This clonotype has at least ten counts. The chain combines TRBV3-1 with TRBJ2-1; D remains unclear. V gave up 0 bases and J gave up 5 bases, with 8 bases separating them. CDR3 length: 14 amino acids. Germline lookup yields CDR1 LGHDT and CDR2 YNNKEL (reference sequence). The CDR3 loop is CASSQEYRNNEQFF. The DNA for the CDR3 is TGTGCCAGCAGCCAAGAGTACAGAAACAATGAGCAGTTCTTC.

This clonotype was counted a few times. As the CDR3 is not closed by the conserved phenylalanine or tryptophan, this likely results from a read error. The chain combines TRBV30 with TRBJ1-1; no clear D. Trimming removed 3 bases from V and 1 base from J, with 15 bases in between. This CDR3 contains 15 residues. CDR1 GTSNPN and CDR2 SVGIG come from the germline V gene (reference sequence). CDR3 region: CAWSYGLASNTEAFS. The DNA for the CDR3 is TGTGCCTGGAGCTACGGCCTAGCATCGAACACTGAAGCTTTCTCT.

The table lists this clonotype with many counts. The genes are TRBV28 and TRBJ2-3; TRBD2 matches at 8 bases. V dropped 2 bases and J dropped 1; count of bases not matched to a gene: 2. The CDR3 has 15 residues. CDR1 and CDR2 (germline): MDHEN, SYDVKM. CDR3 in amino acids: CASSLPLAGTDTQYF. CDR3 DNA: TGTGCCAGCAGTTTACCACTAGCGGGCACAGATACGCAGTATTTT.

This clonotype was found a few times. With a much larger clone just one base away, this may be a read error. The J gene is TRBJ2-7, the V gene TRBV10-3; 7 bases are a match to TRBD2. Germline loops: CDR1 ENHRY, CDR2 SYGVKD. The CDR3 contains 18 residues. V dropped 5 bases and J dropped 3; count of bases not matched to a gene: 19. The CDR3 sequence: CAISRPSLDGRSNYEQYF. The CDR3, as DNA: TGTGCCATCAGTCGACCTTCCCTTGACGGGAGGAGCAACTACGAGCAGTACTTC.

For this clonotype: A much more abundant neighbour one base away suggests this may be a read error. The chain carries TRBV30 and TRBJ2-1, with D possibly being TRBD1 or TRBD2 (6 bases each). Germline V gene data show CDR1 as GTSNPN and CDR2 as SVGIG (reference sequence). The germline V and J ends were trimmed by 4 bases and 8 bases, with 21 bases remaining between them. The CDR3 covers 15 residues. The CDR3 spells CAWNEGGFGLDEQFF. DNA for the CDR3: TGTGCCTGGAACGAGGGGGGCTTCGGCCTCGATGAGCAGTTCTTC.

This clonotype was seen repeatedly, ten times or more. The rearrangement links TRBV5-1 to TRBJ2-1; D gene unclear. From germline, CDR1 is SGHRS and CDR2 YFSETQ. V was pared by 3 bases and J by 12 bases, with 16 bases between. The CDR3 runs 13 residues. The CDR3 region is CASSSAETRRQFF. CDR3 nucleotides: TGCGCCAGCAGCTCGGCCGAAACTCGCAGGCAGTTCTTC.